These 9 T cell receptor beta chains originate from one sample sequenced in a study of blood T cells in healthy people across ages. A second roughly 6 to 11 cycle PCR used barcoded and J-beta primers. TCRdb independently ran MiXCR on the 5' RACE reads; one entry per CDR3 protein. Among about 800,000 distinct CDR3 sequences listed, around 25% were seen once. These data were also filed under a second study, of T cells of mothers and their children.

Sequencing was done on a sample of blood. Every receptor here comes from a boy aged 5 to 17 in good health.

The chain is built from TRBV14 and TRBJ1-2; D gene uncertain. With 4 bases removed from V and 4 bases from J, the gap between germline ends came to 7 bases. Per the germline V gene, CDR1 is SGHDN and CDR2 is FVKESK. The CDR3 runs to 12 residues. The CDR3 nucleotides read TGTGCCAGCAGCCGACGAGGCTATGGCTACACCTTC. Translating it yields CASSRRGYGYTF.

There are a few counts of this clonotype. The chain carries TRBV7-2 and TRBJ1-2, with D perhaps matching TRBD1 (6 bases). Per germline, CDR1 SGHTA and CDR2 FQGNSA. Trimming removed 2 bases at V and 3 bases at J, with 10 bases between. The CDR3 has 14 amino acids. CDR3 in amino acids: CASSLRGGYYGYTF. For the CDR3, the DNA is TGTGCCAGCAGCTTACGGGGGGGCTACTATGGCTACACCTTC. The complete variable domain, with remaining parts taken from reference TRBV7-2 and TRBJ1-2, reads GAGVSQSPSNKVTEKGKDVELRCDPISGHTALYWYRQSLGQGLEFLIYFQGNSAPDKSGLPSDRFSAERTGGSVSTLTIQRTQQEDSAVYLCASSLRGGYYGYTFGSGTRLTVV.

The rearrangement links TRBV7-2 to TRBJ2-5; D remains unclear. The CDR3 consists of 14 residues. Trimming left V 1 base short and J 5 bases short, with 11 bases between. Germline loops: CDR1 SGHTA, CDR2 FQGNSA. The chain's CDR3 is CASSLDMLGETQYF. The CDR3 DNA is TGTGCCAGCAGCTTAGATATGCTAGGGGAGACCCAGTACTTC.

The chain links TRBV6-2 or TRBV6-3 to TRBJ2-1; possibly TRBD1 for D (5 bases). Trimming removed 4 bases at V and 7 bases at J, with 11 bases between. This CDR3 has 13 amino acids. CDR1 and CDR2 from the germline V gene are MNHEY and SVGEGT. The CDR3 DNA follows: TGTGCCAGCAGTTGGGGCAGGGCGAATGAGCAGTTCTTC. This sequence encodes CASSWGRANEQFF.

V gene TRBV7-3 combines with J gene TRBJ2-4; D call uncertain. The CDR3 consists of 16 residues. With 2 bases removed from V and 0 bases from J, the gap between germline ends came to 11 bases. CDR1 is SGHTA, CDR2 FQGTGA, per germline. In DNA, the CDR3 is TGTGCCAGCAGCTTATTTAACCGACCAGCCAAAAACATTCAGTACTTC. It specifies CASSLFNRPAKNIQYF.

This clonotype has more than one count but fewer than ten. The CDR3, as DNA: TGCAGTGCTAGAAGGACAGGGGAGAACGAGCAGTACTTC. It codes for CSARRTGENEQYF. The rearrangement joins TRBV20-1 to TRBJ2-7; 9 nucleotides agree with TRBD1. The CDR3 is made up of 13 amino acids. CDR1 and CDR2 (germline): DFQATT, SNEGSKA (reference sequence). Losses at the gene ends were 2 bases for V and 5 bases for J; bases not matched to a gene: 4.

The gene calls are TRBV19 and TRBJ1-1, with no clear D. Trimming stripped 3 bases from V and 1 base from J, with 9 bases between. Germline V CDR1 and CDR2: LNHDA, SQIVND (reference sequence). CDR3 size: 14 residues. CDR3 DNA: TGTGCCAGTAGTATTAAACACTCGAACACTGAAGCTTTCTTT. Translated: CASSIKHSNTEAFF. Full variable domain (outside the CDR3, taken from reference TRBV19 and TRBJ1-1): DGGITQSPKYLFRKEGQNVTLSCEQNLNHDAMYWYRQDPGQGLRLIYYSQIVNDFQKGDIAEGYSVSREKKESFPLTVTSAQKNPTAFYLCASSIKHSNTEAFFGQGTRLTVV.

V and J are TRBV6-5 and TRBJ2-2; 7 positions match TRBD1. The V segment lost 4 bases and the J segment 6 bases; nucleotides outside the gene matches: 11. The CDR3 sequence is 16 residues long. CDR1 is MNHEY and CDR2 is SVGAGI in the germline V gene. Here the CDR3 reads CASSSRDRVYPGELFF. CDR3 nucleotides: TGTGCCAGCAGTTCCCGGGACAGAGTGTATCCCGGGGAGCTGTTTTTT.

The rearrangement uses TRBV4-2 and TRBJ2-2, with 7 bases aligning to TRBD1. After removal of 0 bases from V and 5 bases from J, the junction contained 6 bases not matched to a gene. CDR3 length: 16 residues. Germline V gene lookup returns CDR1 LGHNA and CDR2 YNFKEQ. CDR3 nucleotides: TGTGCCAGCAGCCAAGATAGGACAGGAATTACCGGGGAGCTGTTTTTT. It translates to CASSQDRTGITGELFF.